This TCR beta chain was found in a study of blood T cells in healthy people across ages. On the study more broadly: About one barcoded TCR beta cDNA was captured per two T cells.

The CDR3 sequence is 15 residues long. J gave up 2 bases and V 1 base, and 8 bases lay outside the gene matches. CDR1 and CDR2 (germline): DFQATT, SNEGSKA (reference sequence). Sample-barcoded 5' priming and a J-beta primer mix drove a second PCR of about 6 to 12 cycles. One entry per CDR3 protein results from TCRdb running MiXCR on the 5' RACE reads. The sample contains fewer than 900,000 distinct CDR3 sequences, roughly 49% of which appear only once. Investigators took approximately 9.4 milliliters of peripheral blood from every donor. The source of this sequence is a woman in her sixties in good health. The chain has TRBV20-1 and TRBJ2-7, with 7 bases matching TRBD2. Sequencing used blood. The CDR3: CSARARAGSPYEQYF. CDR3 DNA: TGCAGTGCTAGAGCCCGAGCGGGGAGCCCCTACGAGCAGTACTTC.